A selection of T cell receptor beta chains follows, all from one sample in a study of blood T cells in healthy people across ages. TCRdb reprocessed the 5' RACE reads via MiXCR and lists one record per CDR3 protein. The repertoire holds over 750,000 distinct CDR3 sequences, with roughly 25% as singletons. The same sample was also used in a study of T cells of mothers and their children.

Sequencing was performed on blood. These receptors were taken from a boy between 10 and 17 years old in good health. The CDR3 runs from the conserved cysteine through the conserved F or W. D genes are given only for firm matches. Expanded clones are given a class, and other clones once, few, many or no size at all.

CDR3 protein | CDR3 DNA | clone size | D gene | J gene | V gene
CASSFRLAGSYEQYF | TGTGCCAGCAGTTTTAGACTAGCGGGTTCCTACGAGCAGTACTTC | - | TRBD2 | TRBJ2-7 | TRBV6-2/TRBV6-3
CSARDFWNTGGQETQYF | TGCAGTGCTAGAGATTTCTGGAACACGGGGGGGCAGGAGACCCAGTACTTC | - | TRBD2 | TRBJ2-5 | TRBV20-1
CASTIGANTGELFF | TGTGCCAGCACAATAGGGGCCAACACCGGGGAGCTGTTTTTT | - | - | TRBJ2-2 | TRBV2
CASSLIRAEELFF | TGTGCCAGCAGCTTAATCCGCGCCGAGGAGCTGTTTTTT | - | - | TRBJ2-2 | TRBV7-9
CASSQEASGGSYNEQFF | TGTGCCAGCAGCCAAGAAGCTAGCGGAGGCTCCTACAATGAGCAGTTCTTC | few | TRBD2 | TRBJ2-1 | TRBV3-1
CASSQLREQYTDTQYF | TGTGCCAGCAGCCAGTTACGGGAGCAATACACAGATACGCAGTATTTT | - | - | TRBJ2-3 | TRBV14
CATRTGRFDNEQFF | TGTGCCACAAGGACAGGGCGGTTTGACAATGAGCAGTTCTTC | - | TRBD1 | TRBJ2-1 | TRBV12-3/TRBV12-4
CASSQAPGDVGYTF | TGTGCCAGCAGCCAAGCTCCAGGGGACGTTGGCTACACCTTC | - | - | TRBJ1-2 | TRBV4-2
CASSFPRLAQETQYF | TGTGCCAGCAGCTTCCCCAGGTTGGCTCAAGAGACCCAGTACTTC | - | - | TRBJ2-5 | TRBV7-9
CASSFGRGSYEQYF | TGTGCCAGCAGCTTCGGGCGGGGCTCCTACGAGCAGTACTTC | many | - | TRBJ2-7 | TRBV12-3/TRBV12-4
CASSSILLAGGPNLYEQYF | TGTGCCAGCAGCTCAATCCTACTAGCGGGGGGGCCGAATTTATACGAGCAGTACTTC | - | TRBD2 | TRBJ2-7 | TRBV11-2
CSARMGPGYTF | TGCAGTGCTAGGATGGGACCTGGCTACACCTTC | - | - | TRBJ1-2 | TRBV20-1
CASSSETSGTSYEQYF | TGTGCCAGCAGCTCTGAGACTAGCGGGACTTCCTACGAGCAGTACTTC | - | TRBD2 | TRBJ2-7 | TRBV7-9
CASSAGDEQFF | TGTGCCAGCAGCGCGGGGGATGAGCAGTTCTTC | few | - | TRBJ2-1 | TRBV9
CASSPRTFQETQYF | TGTGCCAGCAGCCCTCGGACATTCCAAGAGACCCAGTACTTC | - | - | TRBJ2-5 | TRBV13
CASSSRTGDMNTEAFF | TGTGCCAGCAGTTCCCGTACAGGAGATATGAACACTGAAGCTTTCTTT | few | - | TRBJ1-1 | TRBV6-5
CASTPSGSYNEQFF | TGTGCCAGCACACCCTCGGGGTCCTACAATGAGCAGTTCTTC | few | - | TRBJ2-1 | TRBV6-5
CASSARGIETQYF | TGTGCCAGCAGTGCGCGGGGGATAGAGACCCAGTACTTC | - | TRBD2 | TRBJ2-5 | TRBV27
CASSHLAELAKNIQYF | TGTGCCAGCAGCCACCTAGCGGAACTAGCCAAAAACATTCAGTACTTC | few | TRBD2 | TRBJ2-4 | TRBV12-3/TRBV12-4
CASSPRKGNEQFF | TGTGCCAGCAGCCCGAGAAAGGGCAATGAGCAGTTCTTC | few | - | TRBJ2-1 | TRBV7-2
CASSQGGLGGFKETQYF | TGTGCCAGCAGCCAAGGGGGTCTCGGGGGCTTCAAAGAGACCCAGTACTTC | few | - | TRBJ2-5 | TRBV3-1
CSVLGASEAFF | TGCAGCGTTCTGGGGGCGTCTGAAGCTTTCTTT | few | - | TRBJ1-1 | TRBV29-1
CASSLVDGGELFF | TGTGCCAGCAGCTTAGTGGACGGCGGGGAGCTGTTTTTT | - | - | TRBJ2-2 | TRBV7-9
CASSHGLIHEQFF | TGTGCCAGCAGCCACGGACTAATCCATGAGCAGTTCTTC | once | - | TRBJ2-1 | TRBV4-2
CASSFQGSGREQFF | TGTGCCAGCAGTTTTCAGGGTAGCGGCCGTGAGCAGTTCTTC | - | - | TRBJ2-1 | TRBV28
CASSLVSGAPSYEQYF | TGTGCCAGCAGCTTAGTATCGGGGGCCCCCTCCTACGAGCAGTACTTC | few | - | TRBJ2-7 | TRBV5-6
CASSQGLLEQYF | TGTGCCAGCAGCCAGGGCCTCCTAGAGCAGTACTTC | few | - | TRBJ2-7 | TRBV14
CASSPQVGLGGELFF | TGTGCCAGCAGCCCCCAGGTAGGGCTTGGCGGGGAGCTGTTTTTT | - | - | TRBJ2-2 | TRBV27
CASSQDLVQRGNNEQFF | TGCGCCAGCAGCCAAGATCTCGTCCAGCGGGGGAACAATGAGCAGTTCTTC | few | TRBD2 | TRBJ2-1 | TRBV4-3
CASSSNGGDQETQYF | TGTGCCAGCAGCTCCAATGGGGGAGACCAAGAGACCCAGTACTTC | - | - | TRBJ2-5 | TRBV7-3
CASRWDMNTGELFF | TGTGCCAGCAGATGGGACATGAACACCGGGGAGCTGTTTTTT | - | - | TRBJ2-2 | TRBV5-5
CASEGQGAYEQYF | TGTGCCAGCGAGGGACAGGGGGCTTACGAGCAGTACTTC | - | TRBD1 | TRBJ2-7 | TRBV3-1
CASSFMPEAEQYF | TGTGCCAGCAGCTTTATGCCGGAGGCGGAGCAGTACTTC | few | - | TRBJ2-7 | TRBV7-3
CATEGDRASGANVLTF | TGTGCCACCGAGGGAGACCGGGCGTCTGGGGCCAACGTCCTGACTTTC | - | - | TRBJ2-6 | TRBV7-9
CASSLWRGPSNEQFF | TGTGCCAGCAGCTTATGGAGGGGACCCAGCAATGAGCAGTTCTTC | - | - | TRBJ2-1 | TRBV11-1
CASSPDSTSGNTIYF | TGTGCCAGCAGCCCGGACAGTACCTCTGGAAACACCATATATTTT | - | - | TRBJ1-3 | TRBV5-5
CASSFALRVYQETQYF | TGTGCCAGCAGTTTTGCCCTCCGGGTGTACCAAGAGACCCAGTACTTC | - | - | TRBJ2-5 | TRBV12-3/TRBV12-4
CATEDRGSSYEQYF | TGTGCCACCGAGGACAGGGGAAGCTCCTACGAGCAGTACTTC | - | TRBD1 | TRBJ2-7 | TRBV6-2/TRBV6-3
CASSPDRTSYNEQFF | TGTGCCAGCAGTCCCGACAGGACCTCCTACAATGAGCAGTTCTTC | - | - | TRBJ2-1 | TRBV11-2
CASSVAGYPSYNEQFF | TGTGCCAGCAGCGTAGCTGGGTACCCCTCCTACAATGAGCAGTTCTTC | - | - | TRBJ2-1 | TRBV9
CASTTNRGGGSYEQYF | TGTGCCAGCACCACCAACAGGGGTGGGGGCTCCTACGAGCAGTACTTC | - | TRBD1 | TRBJ2-7 | TRBV6-6
CSVVLGITNTGELFF | TGCAGCGTTGTACTAGGCATTACGAACACCGGGGAGCTGTTTTTT | few | - | TRBJ2-2 | TRBV29-1
CSAQLLASPYEQYF | TGCAGTGCCCAGCTCCTAGCTTCCCCCTACGAGCAGTACTTC | few | - | TRBJ2-7 | TRBV20-1
CSAIGQGVQTQYF | TGCAGTGCTATCGGACAGGGCGTACAGACCCAGTACTTC | - | TRBD1 | TRBJ2-5 | TRBV20-1
CASRLKQGTYNEQFF | TGTGCCAGCAGACTAAAACAGGGGACTTACAATGAGCAGTTCTTC | few | - | TRBJ2-1 | TRBV12-3/TRBV12-4
CSATKDRGLSIQYF | TGCAGTGCTACTAAGGACAGGGGGCTTAGCATTCAGTACTTC | - | TRBD1 | TRBJ2-4 | TRBV20-1
CASSLANTDTQYF | TGTGCCAGCAGTTTGGCCAACACAGATACGCAGTATTTT | - | - | TRBJ2-3 | TRBV12-3/TRBV12-4
CSALAVTDTQYF | TGCAGTGCACTGGCGGTCACAGATACGCAGTATTTT | - | - | TRBJ2-3 | TRBV20-1
CASSYRTGDGTEAFF | TGTGCCAGCAGTTATAGGACAGGGGATGGCACTGAAGCTTTCTTT | - | TRBD1 | TRBJ1-1 | TRBV6-5
CASSRRRVNEQYF | TGTGCCAGCAGCCGCCGAAGGGTCAACGAGCAGTACTTC | - | - | TRBJ2-7 | TRBV11-2
CASSRKDRGVNTEAFF | TGTGCCAGCAGCCGAAAGGACAGGGGGGTGAACACTGAAGCTTTCTTT | - | TRBD1 | TRBJ1-1 | TRBV4-2
CASSLWDGANVLTF | TGTGCCAGCAGTTTATGGGATGGGGCCAACGTCCTGACTTTC | - | - | TRBJ2-6 | TRBV12-3/TRBV12-4
CASSLDLFSTEAFF | TGCGCCAGCAGCTTGGACCTATTTAGCACTGAAGCTTTCTTT | - | - | TRBJ1-1 | TRBV5-1
CASSLDRVGEDTQYF | TGTGCCAGCAGCTTAGACAGGGTGGGGGAAGATACGCAGTATTTT | few | TRBD1 | TRBJ2-3 | TRBV5-8
CASSLSLGDRGLYEQYF | TGTGCCAGCAGTTTATCGCTGGGGGACAGGGGGCTGTACGAGCAGTACTTC | - | TRBD1 | TRBJ2-7 | TRBV27